The 23 T cell receptor beta chains presented below share a single source sample, sequenced in a study of cytomegalovirus exposure and HLA in healthy donors. The PCR employed 60 Vbeta primers together with 13 Jbeta primers. Generated by immunoSEQ multiplex PCR, the TCRdb table keeps only in-frame clones and is missing some. Of 150,000 to 200,000 clones in the sample, about 81% are singletons; the top ten hold about 1.9%. What was sequenced was PBMCs. All receptors derive from a woman aged 18-30 years in good health and CMV-seropositive.

This clone appeared a single time. The V and J genes are TRBV6-6 and TRBJ2-2, with D hard to call. Germline V CDR1 and CDR2: MNHNY, SVGAGI (reference sequence). Trimming removed 2 bases at V and 1 base at J, with 8 bases between. The CDR3 runs 15 residues. CDR3 sequence reads: CASSYSGRNTGELFF. The CDR3 DNA reads as TGTGCCAGCAGTTACAGTGGCCGGAACACCGGGGAGCTGTTTTTT.

The rearrangement joins TRBV5-1 to TRBJ2-5; 9 bases match TRBD2. The germline gives CDR1 SGHRS, CDR2 YFSETQ. J was trimmed by 5 bases and V by 4 bases; bases with no gene match: 9. The CDR3 totals 15 residues. CDR3 amino acids: CASSRSGTSRETQYF. The CDR3 nucleotides read TGCGCCAGCAGCCGTTCCGGGACTAGCCGTGAGACCCAGTACTTC.

The chain uses TRBV15 and TRBJ2-1; 13 positions agree with TRBD2. In germline, CDR1 is LNHNV, CDR2 YYDKDF (reference sequence). Trimming removed 6 bases from V and 8 bases from J; junction bases left unmatched: 7. The CDR3 loop spans 15 amino acids. DNA of the CDR3: TGTGCCACCAGTCTTACTAGCGGGGGGGCCGATGAGCAGTTCTTC. This sequence encodes CATSLTSGGADEQFF.

The chain joins TRBV7-2 to TRBJ2-1, with no clear D. The V gene's germline CDR1 is SGHTA and CDR2 FQGNSA. Trimming took 5 bases from V and 0 from J, leaving 11 bases between them. This CDR3 has 15 residues. CDR3 coding DNA: TGTGCCAGCAGCCGTCTCGGTAGCTCCTACAATGAGCAGTTCTTC. It is translated as CASSRLGSSYNEQFF. The whole variable domain, filled in from reference TRBV7-2 and TRBJ2-1, reads GAGVSQSPSNKVTEKGKDVELRCDPISGHTALYWYRQSLGQGLEFLIYFQGNSAPDKSGLPSDRFSAERTGGSVSTLTIQRTQQEDSAVYLCASSRLGSSYNEQFFGPGTRLTVL.

This clone is a singleton in its sample. The V call is TRBV6-6, the J call TRBJ2-7, with 7 bases identical to TRBD1. The CDR3 consists of 13 residues. From germline, CDR1 is MNHNY and CDR2 SVGAGI (reference sequence). Trimming took 4 bases from V and 4 from J; bases not matched to a gene: 4. The CDR3 region is CASSFRQGYEQYV. The CDR3 nucleotides are TGTGCCAGCAGTTTCCGACAGGGTTACGAGCAGTACGTC.

The rearrangement uses TRBV5-5 and TRBJ1-4; weak D call: TRBD1 (5 bases). Germline V gene data show CDR1 as SGHKS and CDR2 as YYEKEE (reference sequence). Deletions cut 0 bases from V and 6 bases from J, with 6 bases between. The CDR3 has 13 amino acids. CDR3 sequence (DNA): TGTGCCAGCAGCTTGGGGGGCTATGAAAAACTGTTTTTT. This encodes CASSLGGYEKLFF.

V is TRBV29-1 and J is TRBJ2-5; a weak D match, TRBD1 (5 bases). CDR3 length: 13 amino acids. V shed 0 bases and J shed 5 bases, with 10 bases lying between them. Germline lookup yields CDR1 SQVTM and CDR2 ANQGSEA. This CDR3 is CSVEEGAMETQYF. The CDR3 nucleotides read TGCAGCGTTGAAGAAGGGGCAATGGAGACCCAGTACTTC.

DNA for the CDR3: TGTGCCAGCAGCTACCCAGGACAGACTCTCTATGGCTACACCTTC. This encodes CASSYPGQTLYGYTF. This chain connects TRBV7-9 to TRBJ1-2; a possible D gene is TRBD1 (6 bases). The germline V and J ends were trimmed by 4 bases and 4 bases, with 16 bases remaining between them. This CDR3 has 15 residues. Germline CDR1 SEHNR, CDR2 FQNEAQ (reference sequence).

V usage is TRBV21-1 and J usage is TRBJ2-3; TRBD2 is the table's D call, not checked against the DNA. TRBV21-1 is classified as a pseudogene. CDR3 length: 16 residues. The DNA for the CDR3 is TGTGCCAGCAGTCCAGGAGCCGGGACTCGTGGGTGTACGCAGTATTTT. Its protein is CASSPGAGTRGCTQYF.

The chain is built from TRBV27 and TRBJ1-3; a possible D gene is TRBD1 (5 bases). This CDR3 region has 15 residues. Trimming left V 2 bases short and J 3 bases short, with 11 bases between. Germline-derived CDR1 and CDR2 are MNHEY and SMNVEV (reference sequence). CDR3 DNA sequence: TGTGCCAGCAGTTTAGTCGGGGGTGGTGGAAACACCATATATTTT. This encodes CASSLVGGGGNTIYF.

This clone was counted once. This chain connects TRBV9 to TRBJ2-2, with 11 bases lining up with TRBD2. Trimming at V came to 3 bases and at J to 1 base, leaving 2 bases not matched to a gene. CDR3 length: 16 residues. Looked up from germline, CDR1 is SGDLS and CDR2 is YYNGEE. CDR3 region: CASSGLAGGNTGELFF. The CDR3 DNA sequence: TGTGCCAGCAGCGGCCTAGCGGGGGGGAACACCGGGGAGCTGTTTTTT.

The CDR3 protein is CSARQGAIEAFF. CDR3 sequence (DNA): TGCAGCGCACGACAGGGGGCAATTGAAGCTTTCTTT. J is TRBJ1-1 and V is TRBV29-1; TRBD1 matches 10 bases. Germline V CDR1 and CDR2: SQVTM, ANQGSEA. The CDR3 length is 12 residues. Unmatched junction bases numbered 6, after V lost 7 bases and J lost 7 bases.

This clone was detected only once. The chain has TRBV6-5 and TRBJ1-1; D gene unclear. The CDR3 extends over 16 amino acids. Trimming took off 0 bases at V and 0 bases at J, with 11 bases between the two ends. Germline CDR1 MNHEY, CDR2 SVGAGI. In DNA form, the CDR3 reads TGTGCCAGCAGTTACTCCGGGTTTAGGATGAACACTGAAGCTTTCTTT. Encoded protein: CASSYSGFRMNTEAFF.

The chain recombines TRBV5-4 with TRBJ2-3, with a weak D call TRBD2 (7 bases). The V and J ends lost 4 bases and 6 bases respectively, with 15 bases between them. CDR1 is SGHNT and CDR2 is YYREEE in the germline V gene (reference sequence). CDR3 size: 14 residues. As DNA, the CDR3 is TGTGCCAGCAGCGTGTCTGGGGGGGGCGATACGCAGTATTTT. This gives the protein CASSVSGGGDTQYF.

The sample holds a few counts of this clone. This chain uses TRBV11-2 with TRBJ1-1; no definite D call. The germline V and J ends were trimmed by 3 bases and 1 base, with 9 bases remaining between them. CDR1 and CDR2 (germline): SGHAT, FQNNGV. The CDR3 length is 14 residues. The CDR3 DNA follows: TGTGCCAGCAGCTTGTTACATCCGAACACTGAAGCTTTCTTT. The encoded protein is CASSLLHPNTEAFF.

The chain employs TRBV7-2 and TRBJ2-5; TRBD2 might be the D (6 bases). The CDR3 consists of 15 residues. Trimming took 6 bases from V and 5 from J, leaving 19 bases between them. Germline CDR1 SGHTA, CDR2 FQGNSA. This CDR3 reads CASRDSGTASETQYF. CDR3 coding DNA: TGTGCCAGCAGAGATAGCGGTACAGCCAGCGAGACCCAGTACTTC.

This chain joins TRBV2 and TRBJ1-1; TRBD1 matches at 7 bases. V shed 7 bases, J shed 6 bases, and the junction held 8 bases outside the gene matches. The CDR3 has 13 amino acids. Germline V lookup: CDR1 SNHLY, CDR2 FYNNEI. CDR3 DNA: TGTGCCAGCACTAGGGGGCAGGGTCCTGAAGCTTTCTTT. It specifies CASTRGQGPEAFF.

The table lists this clone with a count of one. This chain joins TRBV6-5 and TRBJ1-2, with 8 bases matching TRBD1. The CDR3 is 15 amino acids. V dropped 6 bases and J dropped 8; count of bases not matched to a gene: 14. Germline V gene sequence: CDR1 MNHEY, CDR2 SVGAGI. CDR3 in amino acids: CASRTVQGVNWGYTF. In DNA, the CDR3 is TGTGCCAGCAGGACCGTACAGGGGGTAAACTGGGGCTACACCTTC.

This chain uses TRBV6-5 with TRBJ1-1, with 7 bases that match TRBD1. V dropped 5 bases and J dropped 5; count of bases not matched to a gene: 11. The CDR3 runs 15 residues. CDR1 is MNHEY, CDR2 SVGAGI, per germline. The CDR3 sequence is CASSTRQGWRTEAFF. Here the CDR3 DNA reads TGTGCCAGCAGTACGCGACAGGGATGGAGGACTGAAGCTTTCTTT.

This clone turned up a few times. The CDR3 DNA follows: TGTGCCAGTAGCATCGACAGGGTCTCCCCTGGGGCCAACGTCCTGACTTTC. This encodes CASSIDRVSPGANVLTF. The genes are TRBV19 and TRBJ2-6, with TRBD1 identical over 7 bases. The CDR3 totals 17 residues. The J segment lost 2 bases and the V segment lost 6 bases, leaving 10 bases of the junction unmatched. Germline V CDR1 and CDR2: LNHDA, SQIVND (reference sequence).

The rearrangement uses TRBV7-6 and TRBJ2-5, with 11 nucleotides matching TRBD2. Looked up from germline, CDR1 is SGHVS and CDR2 is FNYEAQ. The V segment lost 4 bases and the J segment 5 bases; nucleotides outside the gene matches: 12. CDR3 length: 17 amino acids. CDR3: CASSSSPSGGSGETQYF. Here the CDR3 DNA reads TGTGCCAGCAGCTCGTCCCCTAGCGGGGGGAGCGGGGAGACCCAGTACTTC.

The chain is built from TRBV19 and TRBJ1-1; TRBD1 agrees at 11 bases. The V segment lost 5 bases and the J segment 10 bases; nucleotides outside the gene matches: 9. Germline CDR1 reads LNHDA; CDR2 reads SQIVND (reference sequence). The CDR3 has 14 residues. This chain's CDR3 is CASSLRTGGASAFF. CDR3 bases: TGTGCCAGTAGTCTCAGGACAGGGGGCGCGTCAGCTTTCTTT.

The chain uses TRBV9 and TRBJ2-7, with 9 bases that match TRBD2. Trimming took 2 bases from V and 6 from J; bases not matched to a gene: 12. The CDR3 is 16 amino acids. Germline lookup yields CDR1 SGDLS and CDR2 YYNGEE. The CDR3 sequence: CASSVGTLLRGGEQYF. CDR3 in DNA: TGTGCCAGCAGCGTCGGGACACTCCTGCGGGGGGGCGAGCAGTACTTC. Looking up the rest from reference TRBV9 and TRBJ2-7 gives the full variable domain: DSGVTQTPKHLITATGQRVTLRCSPRSGDLSVYWYQQSLDQGLQFLIQYYNGEERAKGNILERFSAQQFPDLHSELNLSSLELGDSALYFCASSVGTLLRGGEQYFGPGTRLTVT.